The present TCR beta chain was sequenced within a study of blood T cell repertoires in COVID-19 (dated by TCRdb to the early 2020s). Regarding the research as a whole: Samples covering the acute and convalescent phases of COVID-19 were provided by collaborators in the United States, Italy and Spain. The prospective study material was composed of cDNA or gDNA derived from T cells, B-cell-depleted T cells, or PBMCs. The dataset comprised deeply sampled blood TCRbeta repertoires from subjects exposed to, actively infected with, or recovered from COVID-19. A freely available public database, intended as a resource for researchers studying the immune response to SARS-CoV-2, is where the repertoires were released. The samples were drawn from the first 160 participants of the ongoing ImmuneRACE study and from about 1,200 subjects provided by 6 global collaborators. The sample metadata nearly always contained a de-identified subject ID, COVID-19 status, age in years and sex. HLA class I and class II types, where available, came from metadata supplied by the sample provider rather than from assay-based typing.

The research as a whole found: The quantity of clinical and demographic metadata differed by source and by participant and was supplied without curation.

Counted from cysteine to phenylalanine, this CDR3 has 15 amino acids. Only the CDR3 part of the read is kept: 45 bases, read in frame from the first base. A distance of 17 bases separates the germline ends of V and J, which lose 6 bases and 2 bases respectively. The germline V gene sets CDR1 to SNHLY and CDR2 to FYNNEI. TCRbeta CDR3 regions were amplified from genomic DNA by means of the immunoSEQ Assay, a bias-controlled multiplex PCR. The authors processed their data as follows. The number of nucleated cells in each sample was estimated by amplification of reference gene primers within the assay. Sequence reads were collapsed and filtered to measure the absolute abundance of every unique TCRbeta CDR3 rearrangement. Productive Simpson clonality was computed per sample as the square root of Simpson's diversity index over productive rearrangements. TCRdb's version of the immuneACCESS table is confined to in-frame rearrangements and falls short of the full clone set. An unresolved V gene accounts for under half of the shortfall where checked; the remainder is of unknown origin. The D gene and trimming were derived from the DNA, and the V and J assignments and clone size from that table. The table for this sample lists roughly 160,000 clones; approximately 91% of them were counted only once. Almost 5% of the sample comes from the top ten.

Details on this clone: Its antigen is not yet known. One base away there is no much larger clone; base qualities are not given.

One collaborating source in Seattle enrolled patients while the patients were actively infected and followed the patients over time throughout the course of disease. Collaborating institutions collected whole blood in K2EDTA tubes following their own protocols. Collaborator samples were shipped for TCRbeta analysis as frozen whole blood, isolated PBMCs, or DNA extracted from either sample type. This receptor chain uses TRBV2 and TRBJ2-7; the D gene is perhaps TRBD2, on 6 matching bases. Sequences were obtained from peripheral blood. The receptor's source is a young man with COVID-19, enrolled during active disease. The CDR3 region reads CASRAGRTATYEQYF. The bases are TGTGCCAGCAGGGCGGGGCGCACAGCAACCTACGAGCAGTACTTC.